These 3 T cell receptor beta chains came from one sample sequenced in a study of T cell responses to AZD1222 COVID-19 vaccine. The data were produced by immunoSEQ multiplex PCR, yet TCRdb's version contains in-frame clones alone and is incomplete. The repertoire has 200,000 to 300,000 clones, roughly 93% of them found once; the top ten carry around 0.58%. The material sequenced was peripheral blood, taken on day 0 of AZD1222 vaccination. The receptors originated from an adult in good health.

J is TRBJ1-1 and V is TRBV5-5, with 9 bases aligning to TRBD1. The CDR3 length is 16 residues. V lost 3 bases and J lost 0; bases outside the gene matches: 6. Germline-derived CDR1 and CDR2 are SGHKS and YYEKEE (reference sequence). The CDR3 DNA follows: TGTGCCAGCAGCTGGACAGGGGAGTTCATGAACACTGAAGCTTTCTTT. Protein product: CASSWTGEFMNTEAFF.

The chain joins TRBV11-2 to TRBJ1-3; D perhaps matches TRBD1 (5 bases). V was clipped by 5 bases and J by 4 bases, with 12 bases between them. From germline, CDR1 is SGHAT and CDR2 FQNNGV. The CDR3 totals 14 residues. CDR3 in DNA: TGTGCCAGCAGCATTCCAGGGATGGGAAACACCATATATTTT. Amino acid sequence: CASSIPGMGNTIYF. Full variable domain (remainder filled in from reference TRBV11-2 and TRBJ1-3): EAGVAQSPRYKIIEKRQSVAFWCNPISGHATLYWYQQILGQGPKLLIQFQNNGVVDDSQLPKDRFSAERLKGVDSTLKIQPAKLEDSAVYLCASSIPGMGNTIYFGEGSWLTVV.

This clone appeared once. The chain couples TRBV5-4 to TRBJ2-7, with TRBD1 matching 8 bases. The germline V gene encodes CDR1 SGHNT and CDR2 YYREEE (reference sequence). The J segment lost 5 bases and the V segment lost 4 bases, leaving 11 bases of the junction unmatched. The CDR3 spans 15 residues. The DNA of the CDR3 is TGTGCCAGCAGCACCCAGGCAGGGGGCTTAAACGAGCAGTACTTC. Translated: CASSTQAGGLNEQYF.